The sequence of this T cell receptor beta chain was determined in a study of blood T cells in healthy people across ages. A second PCR, run for roughly 7 to 11 cycles, used a sample-barcoded 5' primer plus a J-beta primer mix. TCRdb re-analysed the 5' RACE reads in MiXCR, keeping a single row per CDR3 protein. This table holds 980,000 or so distinct CDR3 sequences, roughly 43% found once. Sequencing was performed on blood. The receptor comes from a man aged 30-40 years in good health.

Here the CDR3 reads CASSPGHNGNTEAFF. The CDR3 coding sequence is TGTGCCAGCAGTCCGGGACACAATGGGAACACTGAAGCTTTCTTT. The rearrangement links TRBV28 to TRBJ1-1; weak D call: TRBD1 (6 bases). V dropped 5 bases and J dropped 1 base, with 14 bases sitting between them. Germline CDR1 MDHEN, CDR2 SYDVKM. The CDR3 sequence is 15 residues long.